This passage covers 8 T cell receptor beta chains from one sample sequenced in a study of T cells in Graves' hyperthyroidism and ophthalmopathy. What was amplified from RNA transcripts were TCR beta CDR3 regions. First-round RT-PCR targeting the TCR CDR3 was performed with the HTBI primer set. TCRdb used MiXCR to reprocess the multiplex PCR reads, holding one entry per CDR3 protein. The sample carries 45,000 to 55,000 distinct CDR3 sequences, roughly 51% recorded once. The sample taken for sequencing was peripheral blood or thyroid tissue (not recorded which). The receptor source for this set is a man younger than 35 with Graves' hyperthyroidism.

About this clonotype itself: The junction shows a germline mismatch at one end, possibly a read error. This chain connects TRBV7-2 to TRBJ2-5, with D possibly matching TRBD2 (5 bases). Germline lookup yields CDR1 SGHTA and CDR2 FQGNSA. The CDR3 is made up of 15 amino acids. CDR3 bases: TGTGCCAGCAGCCCCAATAGGACTTATCAGAGCGAGGAGAACTTC. This codes for CASSPNRTYQSEENF.

The rearrangement joins TRBV6-2 or TRBV6-3 to TRBJ2-5, with D tentatively TRBD2 (6 bases). The CDR3 has 13 amino acids. The V and J ends lost 4 bases and 1 base respectively, with 7 bases between them. Germline lookup yields CDR1 MNHEY and CDR2 SVGEGT. The CDR3 region is CASSLAAQETQYF. CDR3 in DNA: TGTGCCAGCAGTTTAGCGGCCCAAGAGACCCAGTACTTC.

This chain uses TRBV19 with TRBJ2-6, with D uncertain. Germline V gives CDR1 LNHDA, CDR2 SQIVND (reference sequence). This CDR3 is built from 18 residues. The V end lost 10 bases, the J end lost 0 bases, and 22 bases lay between the germline ends. The CDR3 region has the DNA TGTGCCACCAAGGAAGGTTACAGAATTAACTCTGGGGCCAACGTCCTGACTTTC. It encodes CATKEGYRINSGANVLTF.

The chain joins TRBV29-1 to TRBJ1-2; 7 bases line up with TRBD1. V lost 4 bases and J lost 8; bases outside the gene matches: 4. The length of the CDR3 is 11 residues. In germline, CDR1 is SQVTM, CDR2 ANQGSEA. Written as DNA, the CDR3 is TGCAGCGTTGGAGACAGGGCCGGCTACACCTTC. Translation: CSVGDRAGYTF. The full variable domain, completed using reference TRBV29-1 and TRBJ1-2, is SAVISQKPSRDICQRGTSLTIQCQVDSQVTMMFWYRQQPGQSLTLIATANQGSEATYESGFVIDKFPISRPNLTFSTLTVSNMSPEDSSIYLCSVGDRAGYTFGSGTRLTVV.

CDR3 sequence: CASSKPPYEQYF. Here the CDR3 DNA reads TGTGCCAGCAGCAAACCACCGTACGAGCAGTACTTC. V is TRBV7-9 and J is TRBJ2-7; D gene unclear. There are 12 residues in the CDR3. V was clipped by 5 bases and J by 4 bases, with 9 bases between them. CDR1 and CDR2 from the germline V gene are SEHNR and FQNEAQ (reference sequence).

The V gene is TRBV15, the J gene TRBJ1-1, with TRBD1 matching over 8 bases. V lost 2 bases to trimming and J lost 5 bases; unmatched junction nucleotides: 7. This CDR3 comprises 15 residues. Germline V CDR1 and CDR2: LNHNV, YYDKDF (reference sequence). As DNA, the CDR3 is TGTGCCACCAGCAGACCGACAGGGGCGTCAACTGAAGCTTTCTTT. Amino acids: CATSRPTGASTEAFF. The full variable domain, completed using reference TRBV15 and TRBJ1-1, is DAMVIQNPRYQVTQFGKPVTLSCSQTLNHNVMYWYQQKSSQAPKLLFHYYDKDFNNEADTPDNFQSRRPNTSFCFLDIRSPGLGDTAMYLCATSRPTGASTEAFFGQGTRLTVV.

This clonotype was seen many times. The chain is built from TRBV29-1 and TRBJ2-3, with D perhaps TRBD1 (5 bases). Germline V gives CDR1 SQVTM, CDR2 ANQGSEA. The CDR3 sequence is 14 residues long. The V end lost 6 bases, the J end lost 3 bases, and 16 bases lay between the germline ends. The CDR3 region has the DNA TGCAGCGTAAGAAGGGGTCTTGGGACAGATACGCAGTATTTT. It is translated as CSVRRGLGTDTQYF.

This clonotype was observed many times. The CDR3 sequence: CASSYLGLGQGAGQYF. The DNA for the CDR3 is TGTGCCAGCAGTTACTTAGGCCTCGGACAGGGAGCCGGGCAGTACTTC. The chain couples TRBV6-2 or TRBV6-3 to TRBJ2-7, with 8 bases fitting TRBD1. This CDR3 has 16 residues. J gave up 9 bases and V 1 base, and 14 bases lay outside the gene matches. Germline loops: CDR1 MNHEY, CDR2 SVGEGT.